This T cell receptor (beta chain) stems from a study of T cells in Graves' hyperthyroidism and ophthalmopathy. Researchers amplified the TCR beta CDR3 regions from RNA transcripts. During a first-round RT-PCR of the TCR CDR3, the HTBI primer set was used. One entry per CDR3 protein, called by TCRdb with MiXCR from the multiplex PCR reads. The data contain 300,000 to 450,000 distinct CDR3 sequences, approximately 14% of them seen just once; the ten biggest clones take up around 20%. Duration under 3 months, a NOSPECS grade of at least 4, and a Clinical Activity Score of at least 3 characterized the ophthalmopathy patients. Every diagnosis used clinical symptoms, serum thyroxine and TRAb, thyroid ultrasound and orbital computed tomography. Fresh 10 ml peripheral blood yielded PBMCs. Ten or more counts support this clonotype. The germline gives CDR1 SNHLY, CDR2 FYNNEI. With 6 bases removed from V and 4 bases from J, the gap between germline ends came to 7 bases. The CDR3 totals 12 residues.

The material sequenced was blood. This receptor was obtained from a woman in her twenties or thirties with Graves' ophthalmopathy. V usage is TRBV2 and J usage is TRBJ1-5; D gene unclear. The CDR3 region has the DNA TGTGCCAGCAGAGACACAAATCAGCCCCAGCATTTT. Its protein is CASRDTNQPQHF.